This entry concerns a single T cell receptor (beta chain). The time point here: newly diagnosed GD, antithyroid drugs for less than 3 months. PBMCs were the source of the RNA used for TCR sequencing. This sample stems from a study of regulatory T cells in long-lasting Graves disease. Trimming took off 3 bases at V and 4 bases at J, with 11 bases between the two ends. This CDR3 region has 13 residues. Looked up from germline, CDR1 is DFQATT and CDR2 is SNEGSKA (reference sequence). Construction of TCR beta libraries relied on iRepertoire HTBI primers and on Arm-PCR targeting CDR3 regions. TCRdb independently ran MiXCR on the multiplex PCR reads; one entry per CDR3 protein. The data hold hundreds of thousands of distinct CDR3 sequences, with roughly 15% observed a single time. These records were also assigned to another study, of T cells in Graves' hyperthyroidism and ophthalmopathy.

This sequence originates from a woman aged 25 to 39 with Graves disease. The chain carries TRBV20-1 and TRBJ2-3, with D unresolved. Sample: peripheral blood mononuclear cells (PBMCs), taken at new diagnosis, from a patient treated with antithyroid drugs. The CDR3 DNA sequence: TGCAGTGCTAGCCTAGGTGGTGCAGATACGCAGTATTTT. Translating it yields CSASLGGADTQYF.